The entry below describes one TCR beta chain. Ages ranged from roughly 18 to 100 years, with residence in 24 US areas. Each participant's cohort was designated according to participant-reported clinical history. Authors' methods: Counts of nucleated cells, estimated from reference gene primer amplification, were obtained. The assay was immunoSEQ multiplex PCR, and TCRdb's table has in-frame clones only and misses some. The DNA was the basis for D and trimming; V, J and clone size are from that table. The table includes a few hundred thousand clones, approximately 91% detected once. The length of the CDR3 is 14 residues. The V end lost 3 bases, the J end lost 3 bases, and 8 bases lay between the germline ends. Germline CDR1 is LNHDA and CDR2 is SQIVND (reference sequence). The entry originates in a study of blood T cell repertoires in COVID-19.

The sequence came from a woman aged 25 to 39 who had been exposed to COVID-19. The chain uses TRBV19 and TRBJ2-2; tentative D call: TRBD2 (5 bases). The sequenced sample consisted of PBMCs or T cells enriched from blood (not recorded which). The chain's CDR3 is CASSIGIDTGELFF. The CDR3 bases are TGTGCCAGTAGTATCGGGATAGACACCGGGGAGCTGTTTTTT.